This T cell receptor beta chain was sequenced for a study of T cells after yellow fever vaccination. Overall study findings and caveats: Booster samples showed a return of most primary-vaccination clones (roughly 96% CD4, around 88% CD8).

Comments on this clonotype: Its antigen is as yet unknown.

One entry per CDR3 protein results from TCRdb running MiXCR on the 5' RACE reads. The table lists a few hundred thousand distinct CDR3 sequences, 3.5% to 4.5% of them singletons. Looked up from germline, CDR1 is KGHSH and CDR2 is LQKENI. This CDR3 contains 15 residues. The ends were cut back, 6 bases at V and 0 bases at J, with 12 bases in the middle. The chain uses TRBV18 and TRBJ2-1, with unresolved D. This clonotype was obtained from a man in his late teens or twenties who received the YFV17D yellow fever vaccine. Material: PBMCs, obtained 5 days after the yellow fever booster vaccination. CDR3 in amino acids: CASSTSVSSYNEQFF. Here the CDR3 DNA reads TGTGCCAGCTCTACCTCCGTGAGCTCCTACAATGAGCAGTTCTTC.